This paragraph covers one T cell receptor beta chain sequence. Per the germline V gene, CDR1 is MNHEY and CDR2 is SVGAGI. Trimming left V 6 bases short and J 2 bases short, with 14 bases between. This CDR3 is built from 15 residues. This sample was taken from a study of CD8 T cells in Susac syndrome. Reverse transcription used about 0.45 to 1 ug RNA and random hexamers. The TCR beta CDR3 was amplified by immunoSEQ multiplex PCR across 54 Vbeta, 13 Jbeta. TCRdb called the immunoSEQ multiplex PCR reads again in MiXCR, with one record for every CDR3 protein. The table lists 200,000 to 250,000 distinct CDR3 sequences, approximately 94% of them singletons.

The sequence derives from a human donor with Susac syndrome. Sequencing input: CD4+ T cells from PBMCs. J is TRBJ1-5 and V is TRBV6-5; D perhaps matches TRBD1 (5 bases). The CDR3 loop is CASRGYGGGNQPQHF. The DNA for the CDR3 is TGTGCCAGCAGGGGTTACGGGGGGGGCAATCAGCCCCAGCATTTT.